Shown below are 32 T cell receptor beta chains from a single sample sequenced in a study of vaccination effects on CD4 cells after COVID-19. Assay: immunoSEQ multiplex PCR; the TCRdb copy retains only in-frame clones and omits some. This table holds fewer than 85,000 clones, about 67% found once. Their cognate antigens are unknown. Once cultured for around 11 days, the cells underwent separation to obtain CD4+ T cells. Everyone in the study got two shots of either the BNT162b2 or mRNA-1273 vaccine. The sample was CD4+ T cells from PBMCs cultured without peptide, taken after COVID-19 vaccination. These receptors were obtained from a human donor who received a COVID-19 vaccine.

The CDR3 sequence: CASSLEGSGNTIYF. The DNA for the CDR3 is TGTGCCAGCAGCTTGGAGGGTTCTGGAAACACCATATATTTT. The chain employs TRBV5-4 and TRBJ1-3; D is unresolved. Germline CDR1 SGHNT, CDR2 YYREEE (reference sequence). The CDR3 extends over 14 amino acids. V was pared by 0 bases and J by 1 base, with 5 bases between.

This clone was counted only a few times. The chain combines TRBV5-1 with TRBJ1-2; TRBD1 matches at 10 bases. This CDR3 is 16 amino acids long. Germline V gene sequence: CDR1 SGHRS, CDR2 YFSETQ. V was clipped by 3 bases and J by 6 bases; unmatched bases: 11. The CDR3 nucleotides read TGCGCCAGCAGCTCTATACCTCCGGGACAGGGGAATGGCTACACCTTC. Translated: CASSSIPPGQGNGYTF.

The rearrangement joins TRBV5-5 to TRBJ1-4; perhaps TRBD1 as D (5 bases). V was clipped by 3 bases and J by 5 bases, with 17 bases between them. This CDR3 spans 16 amino acids. Germline lookup yields CDR1 SGHKS and CDR2 YYEKEE (reference sequence). The chain's CDR3 is CASSSPEGVLNEKLFF. CDR3 nucleotide sequence: TGTGCCAGCAGCTCCCCAGAAGGGGTGTTAAATGAAAAACTGTTTTTT.

This clone is a singleton in its sample. The chain recombines TRBV19 with TRBJ2-1; D perhaps matches TRBD2 (5 bases). With 5 bases removed from V and 4 bases from J, the gap between germline ends came to 12 bases. The V gene's germline CDR1 is LNHDA and CDR2 SQIVND (reference sequence). The CDR3 is 14 residues long. CDR3 bases: TGTGCCAGTAGTCGGGATATTGGTTACAATGAGCAGTTCTTC. It codes for CASSRDIGYNEQFF.

This clone was observed a few times. This rearrangement joins TRBV27 to TRBJ1-5, with no clear D. The V gene's germline CDR1 is MNHEY and CDR2 SMNVEV (reference sequence). The V end lost 1 base, the J end lost 10 bases, and 8 bases lay between the germline ends. This CDR3 has 12 residues. Written as DNA, the CDR3 is TGTGCCAGCAGTTTATTAGGTTACCCCCAGCATTTT. This codes for CASSLLGYPQHF.

CDR3 sequence reads: CASSQRGVGGTISGGKNTDTQYF. CDR3 coding DNA: TGTGCCAGCAGCCAGAGGGGAGTGGGGGGAACGATTAGCGGGGGAAAAAACACAGATACGCAGTATTTT. The chain combines TRBV3-1 (or the pseudogene TRBV3-2) with TRBJ2-3; 9 nucleotides match TRBD2. Germline-derived CDR1 and CDR2 are LGHDT and YNNKEL (reference sequence). With 3 bases clipped from V and 2 bases from J, the junction kept 27 bases outside the gene matches. The CDR3 consists of 23 residues.

The V and J genes are TRBV10-2 and TRBJ1-5; D not resolved. V lost 2 bases and J 0 bases, leaving 5 bases between the germline ends. This CDR3 has 14 amino acids. The germline V gene encodes CDR1 WSHSY and CDR2 SAAADI. The CDR3 protein is CASSEGYSNQPQHF. The CDR3 region has the DNA TGCGCCAGCAGTGAGGGATATAGCAATCAGCCCCAGCATTTT.

This chain uses TRBV18 with TRBJ2-3; no firm D call. V was cut by 2 bases and J by 0 bases, with 6 bases left in between. The CDR3 is 14 residues long. Germline V gene lookup returns CDR1 KGHSH and CDR2 LQKENI. The chain's CDR3 is CASSPSPSTDTQYF. In DNA, the CDR3 is TGTGCCAGCTCACCAAGCCCGAGCACAGATACGCAGTATTTT.

The rearrangement links TRBV10-3 to TRBJ1-3, with D possibly being TRBD1 (5 bases). The CDR3 is made up of 16 amino acids. The V gene lost 4 bases and the J gene lost 0 bases, with 13 bases spanning the gap. Germline CDR1 reads ENHRY; CDR2 reads SYGVKD. The chain's CDR3 is CAISGGTAVSGNTIYF. CDR3 DNA sequence: TGTGCCATCAGTGGCGGGACGGCCGTCTCTGGAAACACCATATATTTT.

The chain links TRBV12-3 or TRBV12-4 to TRBJ2-7; D might be TRBD2 (5 bases). Trimming pared 2 bases from V and 3 bases from J, leaving 8 bases between. The CDR3 sequence is 13 residues long. The CDR3 nucleotides read TGTGCCAGCAGTTTATCGGGAATCTACGAGCAGTACGTC. Translating it yields CASSLSGIYEQYV.

The chain uses TRBV24-1 and TRBJ1-1, with a weak D call TRBD1 (5 bases). Trimming took 3 bases from V and 9 from J, leaving 19 bases between them. Germline V lookup: CDR1 KGHDR, CDR2 SFDVKD. This CDR3 region has 15 residues. The CDR3 coding sequence is TGTGCCACCAGTGATGCGGACACTATGAACGGTAAAGCTTTCTTT. This translates into CATSDADTMNGKAFF.

This chain uses TRBV24-1 with TRBJ1-2; possibly TRBD1 for D (5 bases). Trimming left V 7 bases short and J 2 bases short, with 13 bases between. Germline values: CDR1 KGHDR, CDR2 SFDVKD. The CDR3 runs to 14 residues. CDR3 nucleotides: TGTGCCACCAGGGCCACGGGGGAAAACTATGGCTACACCTTC. Translation gives CATRATGENYGYTF.

In its sample, this clone was seen once. The chain is built from TRBV24-1 and TRBJ2-2; 7 positions match TRBD2. The trim removed 9 bases at V and 6 bases at J, leaving 6 bases unmatched. CDR3 length: 13 residues. CDR1 and CDR2 (germline): KGHDR, SFDVKD. The CDR3 loop reads CATEREGSGELFF. CDR3 in DNA: TGTGCCACCGAGCGGGAAGGGTCCGGGGAGCTGTTTTTT.

J is TRBJ2-7 and V is TRBV25-1; the D is unclear. Trimming took 4 bases from V and 8 from J, leaving 12 bases between them. Germline V gene lookup returns CDR1 MGHDK and CDR2 SYGVNS. There are 12 residues in the CDR3. This chain's CDR3 is CASSGTSTKQYV. In DNA, the CDR3 is TGTGCCAGCAGTGGTACTTCAACCAAGCAGTACGTC.

The rearrangement links TRBV7-3 to TRBJ2-3; no firm D call. Trimming cost V 6 bases and J 0 bases, with 13 bases left between them. From germline, CDR1 is SGHTA and CDR2 FQGTGA. The CDR3 is made up of 15 amino acids. The CDR3 sequence is CASRDHGLSTDTQYF. The CDR3 coding sequence is TGTGCCAGCAGGGACCACGGCCTGAGCACAGATACGCAGTATTTT. Looking up the rest from reference TRBV7-3 and TRBJ2-3 gives the full variable domain: GAGVSQTPSNKVTEKGKYVELRCDPISGHTALYWYRQSLGQGPEFLIYFQGTGAADDSGLPNDRFFAVRPEGSVSTLKIQRTERGDSAVYLCASRDHGLSTDTQYFGPGTRLTVL.

The gene calls are TRBV5-1 and TRBJ2-3, with D uncertain. Looked up from germline, CDR1 is SGHRS and CDR2 is YFSETQ. Trimming pared 4 bases from V and 9 bases from J, leaving 12 bases between. CDR3 length: 12 amino acids. The chain's CDR3 is CASSPLEATQYF. The CDR3 bases are TGCGCCAGCAGCCCATTAGAGGCAACGCAGTATTTT.

The chain is built from TRBV4-3 and TRBJ2-6, with 9 nucleotides matching TRBD1. The CDR3 sequence is 19 residues long. Germline V gene sequence: CDR1 LGHNA, CDR2 YSLEER. V lost 4 bases, J lost 0 bases, and 10 bases stayed unmatched. The CDR3 loop reads CASSPTGGHDSSGANVLTF. The CDR3 coding sequence is TGCGCCAGCAGCCCTACAGGGGGCCACGATAGCTCTGGGGCCAACGTCCTGACTTTC.

This clone was seen a handful of times. The gene calls are TRBV3-1 (or the pseudogene TRBV3-2) and TRBJ2-1; 8 bases agree with TRBD2. The CDR3 totals 15 residues. V dropped 1 base and J dropped 8; count of bases not matched to a gene: 7. Germline V lookup: CDR1 LGHDT, CDR2 YNNKEL (reference sequence). DNA of the CDR3: TGTGCCAGCAGCCAAGTAGCGGGGACTATCTATGAGCAGTTCTTC. Translation: CASSQVAGTIYEQFF.

This rearrangement joins TRBV3-1 (or the pseudogene TRBV3-2) to TRBJ2-3, with 7 bases aligning to TRBD2. Germline V gives CDR1 LGHDT, CDR2 YNNKEL (reference sequence). The CDR3 contains 16 residues. V dropped 5 bases and J dropped 3; count of bases not matched to a gene: 11. The DNA for the CDR3 is TGTGCCAGCAGCTATCTAACGGGGGGAGCAACAGATACGCAGTATTTT. Protein: CASSYLTGGATDTQYF.

The chain combines TRBV9 with TRBJ2-7, with a tentative D call TRBD1 (5 bases). V was cut by 5 bases and J by 7 bases, with 7 bases left in between. This CDR3 is 10 amino acids long. Germline assignment: CDR1 SGDLS and CDR2 YYNGEE. The CDR3 DNA reads TGTGCCAGCAGTAGACAGGAGCAGTACGTC. This sequence encodes CASSRQEQYV.

V and J are TRBV5-1 and TRBJ2-1, with D perhaps TRBD2 (6 bases). The CDR3 extends over 16 amino acids. V gave up 1 base and J gave up 0 bases, with 11 bases separating them. Germline lookup yields CDR1 SGHRS and CDR2 YFSETQ. CDR3 sequence (DNA): TGCGCCAGCAGCTTGAACGGGCGGGGCTCCTACAATGAGCAGTTCTTC. This gives the protein CASSLNGRGSYNEQFF.

Here the CDR3 DNA reads TGTGCCAGCAGCTTTGCAGGAGCTAACTATGGCTACACCTTC. Its protein product is CASSFAGANYGYTF. The J gene is TRBJ1-2, the V gene TRBV7-2, with D uncertain. The germline CDR1 and CDR2 sequences are SGHTA and FQGNSA. CDR3 length: 14 residues. V was clipped by 3 bases and J by 0 bases, with 8 bases between them.

The V and J genes are TRBV18 and TRBJ2-1; D is possibly TRBD2 (5 bases). CDR3 length: 12 amino acids. CDR1 KGHSH and CDR2 LQKENI come from the germline V gene. Trimming took off 3 bases at V and 10 bases at J, with 10 bases between the two ends. The DNA for the CDR3 is TGTGCCAGCTCACCTCAACGGGGAGAGCAGTTCTTC. Protein sequence: CASSPQRGEQFF.

This chain joins TRBV6-5 and TRBJ1-1, with D unclear. Germline assignment: CDR1 MNHEY and CDR2 SVGAGI. The CDR3 covers 14 residues. The V gene lost 6 bases and the J gene lost 0 bases, with 11 bases spanning the gap. The CDR3 region has the DNA TGTGCCAGCAGGCAGCAACTCTTGAACACTGAAGCTTTCTTT. Encoded protein: CASRQQLLNTEAFF.

This clone was recorded only once. The chain couples TRBV5-1 to TRBJ2-5; D assignment may be TRBD1 or TRBD2 (5 bases each). The length of the CDR3 is 15 residues. Germline assignment: CDR1 SGHRS and CDR2 YFSETQ. V dropped 4 bases and J dropped 4 bases, with 17 bases sitting between them. The CDR3 is CASSLVGNQGETQYF. The CDR3 nucleotides are TGCGCCAGCAGCCTGGTCGGGAATCAGGGAGAGACCCAGTACTTC.

The chain carries TRBV11-2 and TRBJ1-6; 11 bases align to TRBD1. Trimming at V came to 4 bases and at J to 6 bases, leaving 11 bases not matched to a gene. CDR3 length equals 18 residues. Germline V gives CDR1 SGHAT, CDR2 FQNNGV. DNA of the CDR3: TGTGCCAGCAGCTCTTTCCCCGTGGACAGGGGGCTTAATTCACCCCTCCACTTT. The encoded protein is CASSSFPVDRGLNSPLHF.

The V and J genes are TRBV9 and TRBJ1-4; the D gene is possibly TRBD1 (5 bases). V lost 4 bases to trimming and J lost 8 bases, with 15 bases between them. Germline assignment: CDR1 SGDLS and CDR2 YYNGEE. This CDR3 contains 14 residues. The CDR3, as DNA: TGTGCCAGCAGCCAACGGGACGACGGGGAAAAACTGTTTTTT. Translated, it gives CASSQRDDGEKLFF. Full variable domain (missing parts from reference TRBV9 and TRBJ1-4): DSGVTQTPKHLITATGQRVTLRCSPRSGDLSVYWYQQSLDQGLQFLIQYYNGEERAKGNILERFSAQQFPDLHSELNLSSLELGDSALYFCASSQRDDGEKLFFGSGTQLSVL.

This clone was found a few times. The chain joins TRBV2 to TRBJ1-2; 8 positions agree with TRBD1. This CDR3 is 12 amino acids long. The germline V gene encodes CDR1 SNHLY and CDR2 FYNNEI. With 6 bases clipped from V and 5 bases from J, the junction kept 2 bases outside the gene matches. The CDR3 nucleotides are TGTGCCAGCAGCGGACAGGGTTATGGCTACACCTTC. Protein: CASSGQGYGYTF.

The CDR3 spells CASRGRGRNEQFF. The CDR3 DNA reads TGTGCCAGCAGGGGGCGGGGGAGGAATGAGCAGTTCTTC. The chain has TRBV7-2 and TRBJ2-1; 7 bases agree with TRBD2. V lost 6 bases to trimming and J lost 7 bases; unmatched junction nucleotides: 6. The CDR3 has 13 residues. Germline V gene lookup returns CDR1 SGHTA and CDR2 FQGNSA.

The rearrangement joins TRBV28 to TRBJ1-1; unclear D gene. Trimming left V 1 base short and J 1 base short, with 7 bases between. Germline lookup yields CDR1 MDHEN and CDR2 SYDVKM. The CDR3 runs to 14 residues. CDR3 DNA sequence: TGTGCCAGCAGTTTATCCCAGCAGAACACTGAAGCTTTCTTT. It translates to CASSLSQQNTEAFF.

The V gene is TRBV19, the J gene TRBJ2-1; the match to TRBD1 covers 9 bases. This CDR3 contains 14 residues. The V and J ends lost 7 bases and 1 base, in that order; junction bases with no gene match: 2. Per germline, CDR1 LNHDA and CDR2 SQIVND (reference sequence). The CDR3 reads CASMGTGSYNEQFF. In DNA, the CDR3 is TGTGCCAGTATGGGGACAGGGTCCTACAATGAGCAGTTCTTC.

This clone has a single count. The gene calls are TRBV5-8 and TRBJ2-1; no reliable D call. The CDR3 covers 12 residues. Deletions cut 1 base from V and 8 bases from J, with 7 bases between. In germline, CDR1 is SGHTS, CDR2 YDEGEE. The CDR3 reads CASSLSGDEQFF. The CDR3 DNA follows: TGTGCCAGCAGCTTGAGTGGTGATGAGCAGTTCTTC.